This TCR beta chain was observed in a study of T cell repertoires in cytomegalovirus infection. MiXCR was run by TCRdb on the reads, yielding one entry per CDR3 protein. Here the sample spans about 150,000 distinct CDR3 sequences, roughly 17% being singletons. This clonotype was observed a few times. V dropped 7 bases and J dropped 0 bases, with 9 bases sitting between them. Germline V lookup: CDR1 MDHEN, CDR2 SYDVKM. The CDR3 is made up of 13 amino acids. V is TRBV28 and J is TRBJ2-5; D perhaps matches TRBD1 (6 bases). Sequencing was carried out using CD8+ T cells from PBMCs. This receptor was obtained from a human donor in good health (CMV status not recorded). Some clones in this sample may be carry-over from other donors' samples. CDR3 sequence: CASKTGYQETQYF. DNA of the CDR3: TGTGCCAGCAAAACAGGGTACCAAGAGACCCAGTACTTC.